Presented here are 13 T cell receptor beta chains from one specimen sequenced in a study of PD-1 blockade in classical Hodgkin lymphoma. Only in-frame clones appear in the TCRdb table, and some are missing; sequencing was by immunoSEQ multiplex PCR. Found here are roughly 100,000 clones, roughly 91% of them singletons; the top ten hold around 6.6%. Brentuximab vedotin exposure varied, and every patient relapsed after autologous stem cell transplantation. The sequencing used peripheral blood mononuclear cells (PBMCs), collected before the second cycle of nivolumab. All receptors come from a human donor with classical Hodgkin lymphoma.

The CDR3 loop is CASSQVLAENNEQFF. CDR3 nucleotide sequence: TGTGCCAGCAGCCAGGTACTAGCGGAGAACAATGAGCAGTTCTTC. The chain links TRBV4-2 to TRBJ2-1; 8 bases line up with TRBD2. The V gene end was trimmed by 3 bases and the J gene end by 5 bases; junction bases not matched to a gene: 6. The CDR3 is 15 amino acids. The germline V gene encodes CDR1 LGHNA and CDR2 YNFKEQ.

The chain is built from TRBV30 and TRBJ1-5, with 7 bases matching TRBD1. The V segment lost 1 base and the J segment 5 bases; nucleotides outside the gene matches: 5. CDR1 is GTSNPN and CDR2 is SVGIG in the germline V gene (reference sequence). This CDR3 comprises 14 residues. CDR3 coding DNA: TGTGCCTGGAGTGCCACAGGGGAGGATCAGCCCCAGCATTTT. It specifies CAWSATGEDQPQHF.

V usage is TRBV28 and J usage is TRBJ2-3; 9 bases map to TRBD2. Germline CDR1 is MDHEN and CDR2 is SYDVKM. J gave up 5 bases and V 2 bases, and 11 bases lay outside the gene matches. CDR3 length equals 17 residues. Here the CDR3 reads CASSLIYAGGLGDTQYF. CDR3 bases: TGTGCCAGCAGTTTAATATATGCGGGGGGGCTTGGAGATACGCAGTATTTT.

The V gene is TRBV25-1, the J gene TRBJ1-4; D gene uncertain. Germline CDR1 is MGHDK and CDR2 is SYGVNS. This CDR3 spans 12 amino acids. The V end lost 5 bases, the J end lost 7 bases, and 8 bases lay between the germline ends. CDR3 sequence reads: CASSHRAEKLFF. The CDR3 nucleotides read TGTGCCAGCAGTCACCGGGCTGAAAAACTGTTTTTT.

The chain combines TRBV2 with TRBJ2-7, with TRBD1 matching 7 bases. V lost 3 bases, J lost 3 bases, and 8 bases stayed unmatched. There are 15 residues in the CDR3. CDR1 SNHLY and CDR2 FYNNEI come from the germline V gene. The CDR3 is CASSDTTGQLYEQYF. The CDR3 coding sequence is TGTGCCAGCAGTGATACGACGGGACAGCTCTACGAGCAGTACTTC.

V usage is TRBV2 and J usage is TRBJ1-6; D not certain. The CDR3 contains 15 residues. The V end lost 6 bases, the J end lost 9 bases, and 18 bases lay between the germline ends. Germline V CDR1 and CDR2: SNHLY, FYNNEI. The CDR3 reads CASRNRAEKGSPLHF. The CDR3 DNA sequence: TGTGCCAGCAGGAACCGGGCCGAAAAAGGTTCACCCCTCCACTTT.

The CDR3 sequence: CASSLAPGDGNQPQHF. The CDR3 region has the DNA TGTGCCAGCAGCTTAGCGCCGGGGGATGGCAATCAGCCCCAGCATTTT. The chain joins TRBV7-9 to TRBJ1-5; a weak D match, TRBD1 (5 bases). Germline V gives CDR1 SEHNR, CDR2 FQNEAQ (reference sequence). V was pared by 0 bases and J by 2 bases, with 11 bases between. The length of the CDR3 is 16 residues.

V usage is TRBV7-3 and J usage is TRBJ2-7; D is possibly TRBD1 or TRBD2 (6 bases each). Germline V gene data show CDR1 as SGHTA and CDR2 as FQGTGA. The CDR3 runs 14 residues. Trimming stripped 5 bases from V and 2 bases from J, with 13 bases between. CDR3 DNA: TGTGCCAGCAGCGAAGGACGGGGGCCCTACGAGCAGTACTTC. Residues: CASSEGRGPYEQYF. The full variable domain, rest sourced from reference TRBV7-3 and TRBJ2-7, is GAGVSQTPSNKVTEKGKYVELRCDPISGHTALYWYRQSLGQGPEFLIYFQGTGAADDSGLPNDRFFAVRPEGSVSTLKIQRTERGDSAVYLCASSEGRGPYEQYFGPGTRLTVT.

This rearrangement joins TRBV7-9 to TRBJ2-7; maybe TRBD2 (6 bases). Deletions cut 8 bases from V and 3 bases from J, with 17 bases between. Per germline, CDR1 SEHNR and CDR2 FQNEAQ (reference sequence). The CDR3 has 14 residues. This CDR3 reads CASRRDSRNYEQYF. The DNA of the CDR3 is TGTGCCAGCCGCCGGGACTCCAGAAACTACGAGCAGTACTTC.

This clone occurred a few times. V is TRBV4-2 and J is TRBJ2-1; D is perhaps TRBD2 (6 bases). V was shortened by 1 base and J by 4 bases, with 14 bases between the two germline ends. This CDR3 spans 16 amino acids. Germline CDR1 reads LGHNA; CDR2 reads YNFKEQ. The DNA for the CDR3 is TGTGCCAGCAGCCAAGTTTCTGGGACTCTTTACAATGAGCAGTTCTTC. Its protein product is CASSQVSGTLYNEQFF.

Only one count was recorded for this clone. The genes are TRBV4-2 and TRBJ1-1; D remains unclear. Trimming shortened V by 1 base and J by 0 bases, and 15 bases separated the two germline ends. The germline V gene encodes CDR1 LGHNA and CDR2 YNFKEQ. The CDR3 is made up of 17 amino acids. CDR3: CASSQVGMDGLNTEAFF. The CDR3 DNA is TGTGCCAGCAGCCAAGTCGGAATGGACGGTTTGAACACTGAAGCTTTCTTT.

J is TRBJ2-6 and V is TRBV5-1, with 8 nucleotides matching TRBD1. The CDR3 is 16 residues long. J lost 4 bases, V lost 1 base, and 4 bases had no gene match. CDR1 and CDR2 from the germline V gene are SGHRS and YFSETQ. For the CDR3, the DNA is TGCGCCAGCAGCTTGAGGACAGGGTTAGGGGCCAACGTCCTGACTTTC. Protein product: CASSLRTGLGANVLTF. Supplemented by reference TRBV5-1 and TRBJ2-6, the full variable domain reads KAGVTQTPRYLIKTRGQQVTLSCSPISGHRSVSWYQQTPGQGLQFLFEYFSETQRNKGNFPGRFSGRQFSNSRSEMNVSTLELGDSALYLCASSLRTGLGANVLTFGAGSRLTVL.

This clone was recorded only once. This sequence joins TRBV5-1 and TRBJ1-4, with 9 bases identical to TRBD1. The CDR3 totals 16 residues. V was clipped by 0 bases and J by 3 bases; unmatched bases: 3. Germline V lookup: CDR1 SGHRS, CDR2 YFSETQ. Written as DNA, the CDR3 is TGCGCCAGCAGCTTGGCCGGGGACAGGGCTAATGAAAAACTGTTTTTT. As protein: CASSLAGDRANEKLFF.